The 9 T cell receptor beta chains listed next were all sequenced from one sample in a study of T cell repertoires in cytomegalovirus infection. TCRdb passed the reads through MiXCR, listing each CDR3 protein once. The repertoire holds approximately 300,000 distinct CDR3 sequences, with 25% as singletons. These receptors have no identified antigens. The sample in question was cultured PBMCs, obtained from culture after CMV antigen stimulation. The source of these receptors is a human donor in good health (CMV status not recorded). Some clones in this sample may be carry-over from other donors' samples.

There are many counts of this clonotype. The genes are TRBV7-2 and TRBJ2-1; 7 bases align to TRBD2. CDR1 SGHTA and CDR2 FQGNSA come from the germline V gene. V was clipped by 1 base and J by 10 bases; unmatched bases: 7. This CDR3 has 14 residues. This CDR3 reads CASSLDGPSGEQFF. The CDR3 bases are TGTGCCAGCAGCTTAGACGGCCCTAGCGGCGAGCAGTTCTTC.

The chain links TRBV7-6 to TRBJ2-7, with TRBD2 matching over 8 bases. There are 13 residues in the CDR3. The ends lost 7 bases at V and 2 bases at J; junction bases unmatched: 4. The germline gives CDR1 SGHVS, CDR2 FNYEAQ. The chain's CDR3 is CASTLAETYEQYF. Written as DNA, the CDR3 is TGTGCCAGCACACTAGCGGAAACCTACGAGCAGTACTTC.

The gene calls are TRBV20-1 and TRBJ2-5, with a weak D call TRBD1 (6 bases). Trimming shortened V by 0 bases and J by 1 base, and 12 bases separated the two germline ends. Germline V gene data show CDR1 as DFQATT and CDR2 as SNEGSKA (reference sequence). The CDR3 spans 15 residues. The CDR3 protein is CSAREVGHLQETQYF. The CDR3 DNA reads TGCAGTGCTAGAGAGGTGGGACACCTCCAAGAGACCCAGTACTTC.

The chain uses TRBV24-1 and TRBJ2-2; D is unclear. The germline CDR1 and CDR2 sequences are KGHDR and SFDVKD. V was trimmed by 0 bases and J by 2 bases, leaving 6 bases between them. The CDR3 contains 15 residues. CDR3 sequence: CATSDLSLNTGELFF. The CDR3, as DNA: TGTGCCACCAGTGATTTGAGCCTAAACACCGGGGAGCTGTTTTTT.

V gene TRBV19 combines with J gene TRBJ2-2; the match to TRBD2 covers 7 bases. J was trimmed by 7 bases and V by 0 bases; bases with no gene match: 8. CDR3 length: 16 residues. Germline V lookup: CDR1 LNHDA, CDR2 SQIVND (reference sequence). Here the CDR3 reads CASSIDLLSGIGELFF. The CDR3 DNA reads as TGTGCCAGTAGTATAGATCTATTAAGCGGGATCGGGGAGCTGTTTTTT.

In this sample, this clonotype turned up a few times. This chain uses TRBV5-6 with TRBJ2-6, with D tentatively TRBD2 (6 bases). The V and J ends lost 10 bases and 3 bases respectively, with 8 bases between them. The germline CDR1 and CDR2 sequences are SGHDT and YYEEEE. The CDR3 runs 12 residues. The CDR3 spells CAGGVGANVLTF. The CDR3 coding sequence is TGTGCCGGCGGGGTTGGGGCCAACGTCCTGACTTTC.

V is TRBV20-1 and J is TRBJ2-1; 12 nucleotides align to TRBD2. Per germline, CDR1 DFQATT and CDR2 SNEGSKA (reference sequence). This CDR3 is built from 14 residues. The V and J ends lost 1 base and 10 bases, in that order; junction bases with no gene match: 5. CDR3 region: CSARGLAGVNEQFF. In nucleotides, the CDR3 is TGCAGTGCTAGAGGACTAGCGGGAGTAAACGAGCAGTTCTTC.

The chain joins TRBV7-2 to TRBJ2-3; D is possibly TRBD1 (7 bases). V was pared by 5 bases and J by 0 bases, with 12 bases between. CDR1 is SGHTA and CDR2 is FQGNSA in the germline V gene. This CDR3 region has 15 residues. DNA of the CDR3: TGTGCCAGCAGCCAACAGGGGACTAGCACAGATACGCAGTATTTT. Encoded protein: CASSQQGTSTDTQYF.

Here the CDR3 reads CASSLDRLADNTDTQYF. CDR3 nucleotide sequence: TGTGCCAGCAGCTTAGATCGACTAGCAGACAACACAGATACGCAGTATTTT. This chain links TRBV7-2 with TRBJ2-3; TRBD2 agrees at 7 bases. Trimming removed 1 base from V and 2 bases from J; junction bases left unmatched: 9. The CDR3 contains 17 residues. Germline V gene lookup returns CDR1 SGHTA and CDR2 FQGNSA.